This entry is about one T cell receptor (beta chain). Its cognate antigen is unknown. Researchers took RNA transcripts and amplified TCR beta CDR3 regions from them. HTBI-primed RT-PCR formed the first round, and a multiplex PCR formed the second. One entry per CDR3 protein, called by TCRdb with MiXCR from the multiplex PCR reads. The data show approximately 1.2 million distinct CDR3 sequences, roughly two fifths seen once. The V end was cut by 7 bases, the J end by 8 bases, with 17 bases between. From germline, CDR1 is MDHEN and CDR2 SYDVKM. The CDR3 has 13 amino acids. The data belong to a study of Graves' ophthalmopathy and Graves' hyperthyroidism. Study-level information: Stable hyperthyroidism meant no ophthalmopathy within 18 months of follow-up.

Study-level findings and limits: Most thyroid clonotypes with frequency above 0.001 were detected in blood too.

The chain couples TRBV28 to TRBJ1-2; the D is unclear. This receptor was taken from an adult man with Graves' hyperthyroidism. Material: peripheral blood or thyroid tissue (not recorded which). The CDR3, as DNA: TGTGCCAGCACCCTGACCTCTAGATTGGGCTACACCTTC. It translates to CASTLTSRLGYTF.